The T cell receptor beta chain under discussion was sequenced for a study of T cell responses to AZD1222 COVID-19 vaccine. Assay used: immunoSEQ multiplex PCR; TCRdb lists only in-frame clones, some missing. The sample records fewer than 130,000 clones, just under 95% being singletons. The V end was cut by 3 bases, the J end by 3 bases, with 13 bases between. Germline V gene data show CDR1 as SGHRS and CDR2 as YFSETQ. This CDR3 contains 14 residues. The chain has TRBV5-1 and TRBJ2-7, with a weak D call TRBD1 (6 bases). The receptor's source is an adult who received the AZD1222 COVID-19 vaccine. The material was peripheral blood, obtained 28 days after the second AZD1222 dose. In nucleotides, the CDR3 is TGCGCCAGCAGCTCCCGGAAGGGGGACTACGAGCAGTACTTC. Protein: CASSSRKGDYEQYF.